A selection of T cell receptor beta chains follows, all from one sample in a study of beta chain features in type 1 diabetes. Produced via immunoSEQ multiplex PCR; TCRdb's table is partial and in-frame only. The profile shows hundreds of thousands of clones, 15% of them singletons. The sample was naive CD4+ T cells from blood. These receptors were collected from a man aged 18 to 29 in good health. Each CDR3 is given with its conserved first and last residue. A D gene is named only where the DNA matches it firmly. Clone size appears in some rows only: once, few, many, or a class for an expanded clone.

clone size: -; J gene: TRBJ2-1; V gene: TRBV4-1; D gene: TRBD1; CDR3 protein: CASSQGRQGRVYNEQFF; CDR3 DNA: TGCGCCAGCAGCCAAGGGAGACAGGGTCGGGTTTACAATGAGCAGTTCTTC
clone size: -; J gene: TRBJ2-7; V gene: TRBV15; D gene: -; CDR3 protein: CATSSGTYEQYF; CDR3 DNA: TGTGCCACCAGCAGCGGGACCTACGAGCAGTACTTC
clone size: few; J gene: TRBJ1-2; V gene: TRBV2; D gene: -; CDR3 protein: CASKGIGLTYGYTF; CDR3 DNA: TGTGCCAGCAAAGGAATCGGATTAACTTATGGCTACACCTTC
clone size: -; J gene: TRBJ1-2; V gene: TRBV4-3; D gene: TRBD1; CDR3 protein: CASSSRGETGNYGYTF; CDR3 DNA: TGCGCCAGCAGCTCAAGGGGGGAGACAGGGAACTATGGCTACACCTTC
clone size: few; J gene: TRBJ2-1; V gene: TRBV28; D gene: -; CDR3 protein: CASSLSTFTKEQFF; CDR3 DNA: TGTGCCAGCAGTTTATCCACATTTACGAAGGAGCAGTTCTTC
clone size: few; J gene: TRBJ2-3; V gene: TRBV19; D gene: -; CDR3 protein: CASSLTDTQYF; CDR3 DNA: TGTGCCAGTTCCCTCACAGATACGCAGTATTTT
clone size: few; J gene: TRBJ1-2; V gene: TRBV6-5; D gene: -; CDR3 protein: CASSYLPTGNYGYTF; CDR3 DNA: TGTGCCAGCAGTTACCTTCCTACAGGTAACTATGGCTACACCTTC
clone size: -; J gene: TRBJ2-7; V gene: TRBV5-1; D gene: TRBD1; CDR3 protein: CASSLGTGGFEQYF; CDR3 DNA: TGCGCCAGCAGCTTGGGGACAGGGGGCTTCGAGCAGTACTTC
clone size: -; J gene: TRBJ1-5; V gene: TRBV29-1; D gene: -; CDR3 protein: CSVSAGYSNQPQHF; CDR3 DNA: TGCAGCGTTTCCGCAGGGTATAGCAATCAGCCCCAGCATTTT
clone size: -; J gene: TRBJ2-7; V gene: TRBV6-5; D gene: -; CDR3 protein: CASSWGLEQYF; CDR3 DNA: TGTGCCAGCAGTTGGGGCCTCGAGCAGTACTTC
clone size: -; J gene: TRBJ2-7; V gene: TRBV9; D gene: TRBD1; CDR3 protein: CASSVGTGVYEQYF; CDR3 DNA: TGTGCCAGCAGCGTAGGGACAGGGGTCTACGAGCAGTACTTC
clone size: -; J gene: TRBJ2-7; V gene: TRBV4-1; D gene: -; CDR3 protein: CASSPRWEAIYEQYF; CDR3 DNA: TGCGCCAGCAGTCCAAGATGGGAAGCGATCTACGAGCAGTACTTC
clone size: few; J gene: TRBJ1-4; V gene: TRBV14; D gene: TRBD1; CDR3 protein: CASSQVGQAEKLFF; CDR3 DNA: TGTGCCAGCAGCCAAGTGGGACAGGCCGAAAAACTGTTTTTT
clone size: -; J gene: TRBJ2-7; V gene: TRBV5-4; D gene: -; CDR3 protein: CASSIPGRSEQYF; CDR3 DNA: TGTGCCAGCAGCATACCCGGACGTAGCGAGCAGTACTTC
clone size: few; J gene: TRBJ2-2; V gene: TRBV7-2; D gene: -; CDR3 protein: CASSFQAGELFF; CDR3 DNA: TGTGCCAGCAGCTTTCAAGCCGGGGAGCTGTTTTTT
clone size: few; J gene: TRBJ2-3; V gene: TRBV11-2; D gene: -; CDR3 protein: CASSAHRGTDTQYF; CDR3 DNA: TGTGCCAGCAGCGCCCACAGGGGCACAGATACGCAGTATTTT
clone size: -; J gene: TRBJ2-7; V gene: TRBV27; D gene: -; CDR3 protein: CASTSSRASLAYEQYF; CDR3 DNA: TGTGCCAGCACGTCATCTCGGGCCTCATTAGCCTACGAGCAGTACTTC
clone size: few; J gene: TRBJ1-6; V gene: TRBV6-7; D gene: -; CDR3 protein: CASSYGVLGSPLHF; CDR3 DNA: TGTGCCAGCAGTTACGGGGTCCTGGGTTCACCCCTCCACTTT
clone size: few; J gene: TRBJ1-4; V gene: TRBV9; D gene: -; CDR3 protein: CASSPRTEEKLFF; CDR3 DNA: TGTGCCAGCAGCCCCCGGACAGAAGAAAAACTGTTTTTT
clone size: -; J gene: TRBJ2-5; V gene: TRBV6-5; D gene: -; CDR3 protein: CASSYSNNQETQYF; CDR3 DNA: TGTGCCAGCAGTTACTCGAACAATCAAGAGACCCAGTACTTC
clone size: -; J gene: TRBJ2-3; V gene: TRBV2; D gene: -; CDR3 protein: CASSELSSQADTQYF; CDR3 DNA: TGTGCCAGCAGTGAATTGTCGTCTCAGGCAGATACGCAGTATTTT
clone size: -; J gene: TRBJ2-5; V gene: TRBV5-4; D gene: -; CDR3 protein: CASSPTAGDQETQYF; CDR3 DNA: TGTGCCAGCAGCCCTACCGCAGGGGATCAAGAGACCCAGTACTTC
clone size: -; J gene: TRBJ1-1; V gene: TRBV9; D gene: TRBD1; CDR3 protein: CASSSRNRGEGAFF; CDR3 DNA: TGTGCCAGCAGCTCACGAAACAGGGGAGAAGGAGCTTTCTTT
clone size: few; J gene: TRBJ2-5; V gene: TRBV4-3; D gene: -; CDR3 protein: CASSLKREETQYF; CDR3 DNA: TGCGCCAGCAGCCTCAAGCGGGAAGAGACCCAGTACTTC
clone size: few; J gene: TRBJ2-7; V gene: TRBV27; D gene: TRBD1; CDR3 protein: CASSSTGTGGSYEQYF; CDR3 DNA: TGTGCCAGCTCGAGTACCGGGACAGGGGGGTCCTACGAGCAGTACTTC
clone size: -; J gene: TRBJ1-1; V gene: TRBV21-1; D gene: -; CDR3 protein: CASSKFNWIGGTEAFF; CDR3 DNA: TGTGCCAGCAGCAAATTTAATTGGATCGGGGGCACTGAAGCTTTCTTT
clone size: few; J gene: TRBJ2-3; V gene: TRBV19; D gene: TRBD1; CDR3 protein: CASKRQGQDTQYF; CDR3 DNA: TGTGCCAGTAAGAGACAGGGGCAAGATACGCAGTATTTT
clone size: -; J gene: TRBJ2-2; V gene: TRBV6-6; D gene: TRBD1; CDR3 protein: CASSGQGLNTGELFF; CDR3 DNA: TGTGCCAGCAGTGGACAGGGTCTTAACACCGGGGAGCTGTTTTTT
clone size: -; J gene: TRBJ2-5; V gene: TRBV28; D gene: -; CDR3 protein: CASRTGVQETQYF; CDR3 DNA: TGTGCCAGCAGGACAGGAGTTCAAGAGACCCAGTACTTC
clone size: -; J gene: TRBJ2-2; V gene: TRBV19; D gene: TRBD2; CDR3 protein: CASSLGLAETTGELFF; CDR3 DNA: TGTGCCAGTAGTCTCGGACTAGCGGAGACCACCGGGGAGCTGTTTTTT
clone size: few; J gene: TRBJ2-3; V gene: TRBV4-1; D gene: TRBD2; CDR3 protein: CASSQGRGASGSTDTQYF; CDR3 DNA: TGCGCCAGCAGCCAAGGGCGGGGGGCTAGCGGTAGCACAGATACGCAGTATTTT
clone size: -; J gene: TRBJ2-7; V gene: TRBV7-2; D gene: -; CDR3 protein: CASSLPTRPYPTYEQYF; CDR3 DNA: TGTGCCAGCAGCTTACCAACAAGACCCTACCCCACCTACGAGCAGTACTTC
clone size: few; J gene: TRBJ2-7; V gene: TRBV5-1; D gene: -; CDR3 protein: CASSLGERQHEQYF; CDR3 DNA: TGCGCCAGCAGCTTGGGGGAGAGACAGCACGAGCAGTACTTC
clone size: -; J gene: TRBJ1-2; V gene: TRBV5-6; D gene: -; CDR3 protein: CASSLVRDHYGYTF; CDR3 DNA: TGTGCCAGCAGCTTGGTAAGGGATCACTATGGCTACACCTTC
clone size: -; J gene: TRBJ2-3; V gene: TRBV27; D gene: TRBD2; CDR3 protein: CASSLRASGGAADTQYF; CDR3 DNA: TGTGCCAGCAGTTTAAGGGCTAGCGGGGGGGCCGCAGATACGCAGTATTTT
clone size: few; J gene: TRBJ1-2; V gene: TRBV7-2; D gene: -; CDR3 protein: CASSWGIDYGYTF; CDR3 DNA: TGTGCCAGCAGCTGGGGCATCGACTATGGCTACACCTTC
clone size: -; J gene: TRBJ2-7; V gene: TRBV28; D gene: -; CDR3 protein: CASSSLGKGHEAYEQYF; CDR3 DNA: TGTGCCAGCAGTTCCCTGGGGAAGGGACACGAAGCCTACGAGCAGTACTTC
clone size: -; J gene: TRBJ2-5; V gene: TRBV5-1; D gene: -; CDR3 protein: CASSRKQETQYF; CDR3 DNA: TGCGCCAGCAGCAGAAAACAAGAGACCCAGTACTTC
clone size: -; J gene: TRBJ1-4; V gene: TRBV7-2; D gene: -; CDR3 protein: CASSLVRGEKLFF; CDR3 DNA: TGTGCCAGCAGCTTAGTCAGGGGTGAAAAACTGTTTTTT
clone size: few; J gene: TRBJ2-1; V gene: TRBV29-1; D gene: -; CDR3 protein: CSVPLSHNEQFF; CDR3 DNA: TGCAGCGTCCCGCTGTCTCACAATGAGCAGTTCTTC
clone size: few; J gene: TRBJ2-7; V gene: TRBV5-1; D gene: TRBD2; CDR3 protein: CASSPTGSGRSYEQYF; CDR3 DNA: TGCGCCAGCAGCCCGACGGGTAGCGGGAGATCCTACGAGCAGTACTTC
clone size: few; J gene: TRBJ2-3; V gene: TRBV9; D gene: -; CDR3 protein: CASSSRGGREDTQYF; CDR3 DNA: TGTGCCAGCAGCTCCAGGGGGGGCCGGGAAGATACGCAGTATTTT
clone size: few; J gene: TRBJ1-2; V gene: TRBV2; D gene: TRBD1; CDR3 protein: CASNRGQGNYGYTF; CDR3 DNA: TGTGCCAGCAATCGGGGACAGGGCAACTATGGCTACACCTTC
clone size: few; J gene: TRBJ2-7; V gene: TRBV6-5; D gene: -; CDR3 protein: CASRRTYEQYF; CDR3 DNA: TGTGCCAGCAGACGCACCTACGAGCAGTACTTC
clone size: -; J gene: TRBJ2-2; V gene: TRBV2; D gene: TRBD1; CDR3 protein: CASSVDRGLVTGELFF; CDR3 DNA: TGTGCCAGCAGCGTCGACAGGGGGCTCGTCACCGGGGAGCTGTTTTTT
clone size: few; J gene: TRBJ2-6; V gene: TRBV19; D gene: -; CDR3 protein: CASISGDPSRSGANVLTF; CDR3 DNA: TGTGCCAGTATTTCGGGAGACCCTTCCCGATCTGGGGCCAACGTCCTGACTTTC
clone size: few; J gene: TRBJ2-2; V gene: TRBV7-2; D gene: -; CDR3 protein: CASGRPVGGELFF; CDR3 DNA: TGTGCCAGCGGGAGGCCGGTTGGCGGGGAGCTGTTTTTT
clone size: few; J gene: TRBJ2-7; V gene: TRBV28; D gene: TRBD2; CDR3 protein: CASSLPGGVHYEQYF; CDR3 DNA: TGTGCCAGCAGTTTACCTGGGGGGGTGCACTACGAGCAGTACTTC
clone size: few; J gene: TRBJ1-5; V gene: TRBV5-1; D gene: TRBD1; CDR3 protein: CASSLQGVGNQPQHF; CDR3 DNA: TGCGCCAGCAGCTTGCAGGGGGTTGGCAATCAGCCCCAGCATTTT
clone size: -; J gene: TRBJ2-6; V gene: TRBV11-1; D gene: -; CDR3 protein: CASSLGTGANVLTF; CDR3 DNA: TGTGCCAGCAGCTTAGGGACTGGGGCCAACGTCCTGACTTTC
clone size: -; J gene: TRBJ1-3; V gene: TRBV4-3; D gene: -; CDR3 protein: CASSQDVAYGNTIYF; CDR3 DNA: TGCGCCAGCAGCCAAGACGTGGCATACGGAAACACCATATATTTT
clone size: few; J gene: TRBJ2-7; V gene: TRBV5-1; D gene: -; CDR3 protein: CASSIRQSEQYF; CDR3 DNA: TGCGCCAGCAGCATCCGACAGTCCGAGCAGTACTTC
clone size: few; J gene: TRBJ1-4; V gene: TRBV15; D gene: -; CDR3 protein: CATSKTGEKLFF; CDR3 DNA: TGTGCCACCAGCAAAACAGGAGAAAAACTGTTTTTT
clone size: few; J gene: TRBJ2-1; V gene: TRBV10-3; D gene: -; CDR3 protein: CAISEDANEQFF; CDR3 DNA: TGTGCCATCAGTGAGGACGCCAATGAGCAGTTCTTC
clone size: -; J gene: TRBJ2-1; V gene: TRBV5-1; D gene: TRBD1; CDR3 protein: CASSLRDRYNEQFF; CDR3 DNA: TGCGCCAGCAGCTTGAGGGACAGGTACAATGAGCAGTTCTTC
clone size: -; J gene: TRBJ2-3; V gene: TRBV9; D gene: -; CDR3 protein: CASSVGQGVVDTQYF; CDR3 DNA: TGTGCCAGCAGCGTAGGGCAGGGCGTTGTTGATACGCAGTATTTT
clone size: -; J gene: TRBJ2-1; V gene: TRBV5-1; D gene: TRBD1; CDR3 protein: CASSKWTGGINEQFF; CDR3 DNA: TGCGCCAGCAGCAAGTGGACAGGGGGCATAAATGAGCAGTTCTTC
clone size: -; J gene: TRBJ1-3; V gene: TRBV29-1; D gene: -; CDR3 protein: CSAQGQGSGNTIYF; CDR3 DNA: TGCAGCGCCCAGGGTCAGGGCTCTGGAAACACCATATATTTT
clone size: -; J gene: TRBJ1-2; V gene: TRBV7-9; D gene: -; CDR3 protein: CASSLEGGAGYTF; CDR3 DNA: TGTGCCAGCAGCTTAGAGGGCGGGGCTGGCTACACCTTC
clone size: few; J gene: TRBJ2-7; V gene: TRBV30; D gene: TRBD1; CDR3 protein: CAWSRTGAKYEQYF; CDR3 DNA: TGTGCCTGGAGTCGGACAGGGGCAAAGTACGAGCAGTACTTC